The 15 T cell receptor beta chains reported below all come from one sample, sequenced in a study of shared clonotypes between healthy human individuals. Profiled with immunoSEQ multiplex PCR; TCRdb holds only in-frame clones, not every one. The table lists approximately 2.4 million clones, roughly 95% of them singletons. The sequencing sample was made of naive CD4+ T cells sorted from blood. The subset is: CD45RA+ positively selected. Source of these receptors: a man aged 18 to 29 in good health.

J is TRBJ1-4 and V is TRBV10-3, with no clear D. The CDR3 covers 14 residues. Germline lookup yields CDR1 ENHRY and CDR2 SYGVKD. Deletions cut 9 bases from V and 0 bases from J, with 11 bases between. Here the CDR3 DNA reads TGTGCCATAAGCGACGTTGCAACTAATGAAAAACTGTTTTTT. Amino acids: CAISDVATNEKLFF.

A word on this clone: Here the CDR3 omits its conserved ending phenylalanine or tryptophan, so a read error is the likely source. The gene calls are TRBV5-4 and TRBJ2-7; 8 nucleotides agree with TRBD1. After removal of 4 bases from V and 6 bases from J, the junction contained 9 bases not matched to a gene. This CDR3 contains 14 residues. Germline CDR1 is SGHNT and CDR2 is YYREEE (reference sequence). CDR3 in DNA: TGTGCCAGCAGCCTCCGGGACAGGACGACCGAGCAGTACCTC. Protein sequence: CASSLRDRTTEQYL.

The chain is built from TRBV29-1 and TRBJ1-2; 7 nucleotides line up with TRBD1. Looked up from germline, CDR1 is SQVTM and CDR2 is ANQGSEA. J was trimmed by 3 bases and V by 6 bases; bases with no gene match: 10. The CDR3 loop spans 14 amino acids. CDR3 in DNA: TGCAGCGTGCCGACAGGGATGGAGCACTATGGCTACACCTTC. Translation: CSVPTGMEHYGYTF.

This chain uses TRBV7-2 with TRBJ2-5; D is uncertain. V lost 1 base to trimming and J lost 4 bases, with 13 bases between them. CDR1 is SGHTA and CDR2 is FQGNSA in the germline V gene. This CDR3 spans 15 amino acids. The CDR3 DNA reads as TGTGCCAGCAGCTTAGGGGGAACGGGTAGAGAGACCCAGTACTTC. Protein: CASSLGGTGRETQYF. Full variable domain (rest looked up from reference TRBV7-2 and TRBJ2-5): GAGVSQSPSNKVTEKGKDVELRCDPISGHTALYWYRQSLGQGLEFLIYFQGNSAPDKSGLPSDRFSAERTGGSVSTLTIQRTQQEDSAVYLCASSLGGTGRETQYFGPGTRLLVL.

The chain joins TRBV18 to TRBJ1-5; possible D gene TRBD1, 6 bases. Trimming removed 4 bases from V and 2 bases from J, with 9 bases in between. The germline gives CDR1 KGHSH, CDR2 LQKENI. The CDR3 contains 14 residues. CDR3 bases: TGTGCCAGCTCACAAAACAGGGGCAATCAGCCCCAGCATTTT. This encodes CASSQNRGNQPQHF.

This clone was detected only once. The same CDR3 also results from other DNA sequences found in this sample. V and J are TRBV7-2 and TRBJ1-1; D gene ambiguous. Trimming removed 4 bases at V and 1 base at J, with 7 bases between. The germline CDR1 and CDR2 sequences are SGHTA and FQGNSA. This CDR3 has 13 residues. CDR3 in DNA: TGTGCCAGCAGCTCCCGACAGAACACTGAAGCTTTCTTT. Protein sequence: CASSSRQNTEAFF.

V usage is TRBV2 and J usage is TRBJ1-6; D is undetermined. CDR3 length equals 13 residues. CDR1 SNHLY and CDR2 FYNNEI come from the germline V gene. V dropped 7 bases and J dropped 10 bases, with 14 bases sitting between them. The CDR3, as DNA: TGTGCCAGCAAAACCTACCTCGACTCACCCCTCCACTTT. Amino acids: CASKTYLDSPLHF.

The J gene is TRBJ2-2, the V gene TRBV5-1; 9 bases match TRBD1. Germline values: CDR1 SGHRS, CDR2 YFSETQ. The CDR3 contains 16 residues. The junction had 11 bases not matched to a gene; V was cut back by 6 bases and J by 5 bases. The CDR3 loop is CASIPLGTGTTGELFF. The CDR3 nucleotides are TGCGCCAGCATCCCCCTGGGGACAGGGACTACCGGGGAGCTGTTTTTT. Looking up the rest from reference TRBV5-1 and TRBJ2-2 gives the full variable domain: KAGVTQTPRYLIKTRGQQVTLSCSPISGHRSVSWYQQTPGQGLQFLFEYFSETQRNKGNFPGRFSGRQFSNSRSEMNVSTLELGDSALYLCASIPLGTGTTGELFFGEGSRLTVL.

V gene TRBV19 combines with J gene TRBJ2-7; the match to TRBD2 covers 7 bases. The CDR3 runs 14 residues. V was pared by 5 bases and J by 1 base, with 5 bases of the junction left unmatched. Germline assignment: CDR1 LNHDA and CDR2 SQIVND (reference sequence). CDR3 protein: CASSLAEGSYEQYF. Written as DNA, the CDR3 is TGTGCCAGTAGTCTAGCGGAGGGATCCTACGAGCAGTACTTC.

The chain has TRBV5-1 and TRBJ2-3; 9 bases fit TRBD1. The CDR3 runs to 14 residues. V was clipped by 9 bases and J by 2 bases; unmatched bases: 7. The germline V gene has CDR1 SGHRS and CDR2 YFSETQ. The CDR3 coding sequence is TGCGCCACCGCTCGGGACAGGGTCACAGATACGCAGTATTTT. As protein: CATARDRVTDTQYF.

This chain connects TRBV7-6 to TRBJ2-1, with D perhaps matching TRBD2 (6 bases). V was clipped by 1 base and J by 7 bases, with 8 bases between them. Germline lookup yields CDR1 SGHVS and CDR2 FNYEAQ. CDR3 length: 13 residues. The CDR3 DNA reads TGTGCCAGCAGCTTAGACCGGGGGAATGAGCAGTTCTTC. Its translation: CASSLDRGNEQFF.

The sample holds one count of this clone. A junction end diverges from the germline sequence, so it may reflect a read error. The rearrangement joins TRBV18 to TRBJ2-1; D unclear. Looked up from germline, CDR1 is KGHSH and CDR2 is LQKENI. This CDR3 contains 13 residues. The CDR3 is CASSPPSYSEQFF. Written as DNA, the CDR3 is TGTGCCAGCTCGCCCCCCAGTTACAGTGAGCAGTTCTTC. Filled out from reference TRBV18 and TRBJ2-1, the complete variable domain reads NAGVMQNPRHLVRRRGQEARLRCSPMKGHSHVYWYRQLPEEGLKFMVYLQKENIIDESGMPKERFSAEFPKEGPSILRIQQVVRGDSAAYFCASSPPSYSEQFFGPGTRLTVL.

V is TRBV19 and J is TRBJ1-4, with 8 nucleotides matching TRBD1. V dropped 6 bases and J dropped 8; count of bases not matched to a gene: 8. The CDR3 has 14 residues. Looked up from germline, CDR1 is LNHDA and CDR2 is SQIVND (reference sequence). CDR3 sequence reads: CASRTDRGIEKLFF. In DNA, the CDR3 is TGTGCCAGTAGAACCGACAGGGGAATCGAAAAACTGTTTTTT. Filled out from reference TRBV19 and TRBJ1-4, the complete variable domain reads DGGITQSPKYLFRKEGQNVTLSCEQNLNHDAMYWYRQDPGQGLRLIYYSQIVNDFQKGDIAEGYSVSREKKESFPLTVTSAQKNPTAFYLCASRTDRGIEKLFFGSGTQLSVL.

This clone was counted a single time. CDR3 protein: CASLTWGGEQFF. CDR3 in DNA: TGTGCCAGCCTTACTTGGGGGGGTGAGCAGTTCTTC. This chain links TRBV7-8 with TRBJ2-1; 7 bases are shared with TRBD2. From germline, CDR1 is SGHVS and CDR2 FQNEAQ. The CDR3 has 12 residues. The junction had 7 bases not matched to a gene; V was cut back by 8 bases and J by 9 bases.

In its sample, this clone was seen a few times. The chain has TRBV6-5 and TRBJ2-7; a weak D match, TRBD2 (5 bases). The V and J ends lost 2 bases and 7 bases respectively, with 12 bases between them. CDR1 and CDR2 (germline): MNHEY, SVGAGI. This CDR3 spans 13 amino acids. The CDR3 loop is CASSYTAVEEQYF. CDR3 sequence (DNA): TGTGCCAGCAGTTACACAGCGGTGGAAGAGCAGTACTTC.